This TCR beta chain was obtained from a study of shared clonotypes between healthy human individuals. Generated by immunoSEQ multiplex PCR, the TCRdb table keeps only in-frame clones and is missing some. The table shows 500,000 to 650,000 clones, with around 76% occurring only once. Germline-derived CDR1 and CDR2 are SGHTA and FQGNSA. Trimming cost V 5 bases and J 6 bases; bases outside gene matches: 10. The CDR3 runs to 14 residues. Donors included only healthy HIV-negative adults lacking recent acute infections or vaccinations. The receptor's source is a woman in her 40s in good health. Some clones in this sample may be carry-over from other donors' samples. V usage is TRBV7-2 and J usage is TRBJ2-7; 7 bases align to TRBD2. The specimen was PBMCs. The DNA for the CDR3 is TGTGCCAGCAGCACAAGAGTCTCGGGGGGCGAGCAGTACTTC. Its protein is CASSTRVSGGEQYF.